Following are 23 T cell receptor beta chains from one sample sequenced in a study of blood T cell repertoires in COVID-19. Sequencing was performed with immunoSEQ multiplex PCR; in TCRdb, only in-frame clones are kept and a portion is missing. The data hold roughly 79,000 clones, with around 83% observed a single time. Sequenced sample: peripheral blood. These receptors were collected from a man aged 50 to 59 with acute or convalescent COVID-19.

This chain connects TRBV5-1 to TRBJ2-3; possible D gene TRBD2, 5 bases. The CDR3 is made up of 15 amino acids. V lost 0 bases, J lost 0 bases, and 8 bases lay in between. From germline, CDR1 is SGHRS and CDR2 YFSETQ. The CDR3 loop is CASSLEGSSTDTQYF. CDR3 bases: TGCGCCAGCAGCTTGGAAGGGAGTAGCACAGATACGCAGTATTTT.

The chain links TRBV29-1 to TRBJ1-1, with a tentative D call TRBD1 (5 bases). CDR3 length: 12 residues. In germline, CDR1 is SQVTM, CDR2 ANQGSEA. The V end was cut by 1 base, the J end by 10 bases, with 13 bases between. The CDR3 is CSVEGRAGGAFF. CDR3 nucleotides: TGCAGCGTTGAAGGGAGGGCGGGGGGAGCTTTCTTT.

This clone was observed a handful of times. The chain joins TRBV7-8 to TRBJ2-5; 12 bases map to TRBD2. Germline CDR1 SGHVS, CDR2 FQNEAQ. After removal of 3 bases from V and 3 bases from J, the junction contained 5 bases not matched to a gene. The CDR3 runs 16 residues. The CDR3 is CASSLGTSGLEETQYF. The CDR3 DNA sequence: TGTGCCAGCAGCTTGGGGACTAGCGGGTTGGAAGAGACCCAGTACTTC.

J is TRBJ1-6 and V is TRBV25-1; possible D gene TRBD1, 5 bases. V lost 2 bases and J 5 bases, leaving 16 bases between the germline ends. The CDR3 runs 17 residues. Germline CDR1 reads MGHDK; CDR2 reads SYGVNS. The DNA for the CDR3 is TGTGCCAGCAGTGAACTAGTGACGACAGCAAATAATTCACCCCTCCACTTT. Protein product: CASSELVTTANNSPLHF.

The rearrangement joins TRBV20-1 to TRBJ2-5; TRBD2 is a possible D gene (6 bases). CDR3 length: 13 amino acids. Trimming pared 3 bases from V and 5 bases from J, leaving 13 bases between. CDR1 is DFQATT, CDR2 SNEGSKA, per germline (reference sequence). This chain's CDR3 is CSASRPAGETQYF. The DNA for the CDR3 is TGCAGTGCTAGTCGGCCAGCGGGTGAGACCCAGTACTTC.

The chain employs TRBV5-1 and TRBJ2-3; D ambiguous. CDR1 is SGHRS, CDR2 YFSETQ, per germline. The CDR3 is 14 residues long. V was trimmed by 0 bases and J by 5 bases, leaving 10 bases between them. CDR3 DNA sequence: TGCGCCAGCAGCTTGGTAGCTTGGGTAGATACGCAGTATTTT. It is translated as CASSLVAWVDTQYF.

V gene TRBV6-2 or TRBV6-3 combines with J gene TRBJ2-7; the D gene is possibly TRBD1 (6 bases). Trimming stripped 6 bases from V and 1 base from J, with 22 bases between. This CDR3 has 17 amino acids. Germline V gene data show CDR1 as MNHEY and CDR2 as SVGEGT. The CDR3 DNA sequence: TGTGCCAGCAGCAAATTTACGTTCCAGGGGACGTCCTACGAGCAGTACTTC. As protein: CASSKFTFQGTSYEQYF.

This clone has just one count. This chain links TRBV5-4 with TRBJ1-3; 7 bases are a match to TRBD1. CDR1 is SGHNT, CDR2 YYREEE, per germline (reference sequence). V shed 4 bases, J shed 2 bases, and the junction held 6 bases outside the gene matches. The CDR3 spans 15 residues. CDR3 protein: CASSVSQGAGNTIYF. The CDR3 bases are TGTGCCAGCAGCGTCTCGCAGGGGGCTGGAAACACCATATATTTT.

In its sample, this clone was seen many times. J is TRBJ2-3 and V is TRBV7-9; weak D call: TRBD1 (7 bases). This CDR3 contains 16 residues. Deletions cut 3 bases from V and 2 bases from J, with 15 bases between. Germline V gene lookup returns CDR1 SEHNR and CDR2 FQNEAQ (reference sequence). The CDR3 sequence is CASSFYRRGPTDTQYF. In nucleotides, the CDR3 is TGTGCCAGCAGCTTCTACAGGAGGGGGCCCACAGATACGCAGTATTTT.

The sample holds a few counts of this clone. This chain connects TRBV4-3 to TRBJ1-1; no definite D call. Germline CDR1 reads LGHNA; CDR2 reads YSLEER. Trimming stripped 1 base from V and 10 bases from J, with 10 bases between. The length of the CDR3 is 12 residues. The CDR3 here is CASSQGARGAFF. CDR3 in DNA: TGCGCCAGCAGCCAAGGGGCCCGGGGAGCTTTCTTT.

This chain uses TRBV5-6 with TRBJ2-1; 7 bases are shared with TRBD2. This CDR3 comprises 14 residues. The J segment lost 7 bases and the V segment lost 0 bases, leaving 4 bases of the junction unmatched. CDR1 is SGHDT, CDR2 YYEEEE, per germline. The CDR3 spells CASSLVGGTNEQFF. The CDR3 DNA reads TGTGCCAGCAGCTTGGTGGGAGGGACGAATGAGCAGTTCTTC.

The V call is TRBV29-1, the J call TRBJ2-7, with unresolved D. The CDR3 has 12 residues. Germline V lookup: CDR1 SQVTM, CDR2 ANQGSEA. Trimming removed 5 bases from V and 2 bases from J, with 10 bases in between. The CDR3, as DNA: TGCAGCGTTCGCGGAGCCCCCTACGAGCAGTACTTC. This sequence encodes CSVRGAPYEQYF.

Comment on this clone: Other DNA sequences in this specimen translate into the identical CDR3. This chain joins TRBV12-3 or TRBV12-4 and TRBJ1-1; no definite D call. The V and J ends lost 2 bases and 4 bases respectively, with 5 bases between them. This CDR3 has 12 amino acids. In DNA form, the CDR3 reads TGTGCCAGCAGTTTATCCCGCACTGAAGCTTTCTTT. The encoded protein is CASSLSRTEAFF.

The rearrangement uses TRBV1 and TRBJ2-1; the D call of TRBD2 is as the table states it, not checked on the DNA. TRBV1 is assigned pseudogene status. This CDR3 spans 16 amino acids. In DNA, the CDR3 is TGCACCAGCAGCCAAGGGACTAGCGGGGGGCGGGATGAGCAGTTCTTC. Protein product: CTSSQGTSGGRDEQFF.

This clone was observed a single time. The chain employs TRBV29-1 and TRBJ2-3; 11 bases match TRBD1. After removal of 6 bases from V and 4 bases from J, the junction contained 3 bases not matched to a gene. Per germline, CDR1 SQVTM and CDR2 ANQGSEA. This CDR3 region has 13 residues. In DNA, the CDR3 is TGCAGCGTGGACAGGGGGCGGTCAGATACGCAGTATTTT. Encoded protein: CSVDRGRSDTQYF.

The gene calls are TRBV4-3 and TRBJ1-1; D unclear. The CDR3 is made up of 15 amino acids. Trimming took off 0 bases at V and 5 bases at J, with 13 bases between the two ends. Looked up from germline, CDR1 is LGHNA and CDR2 is YSLEER. As DNA, the CDR3 is TGCGCCAGCAGCCAAGAGTTCGGAGCGGGGACTGAAGCTTTCTTT. It specifies CASSQEFGAGTEAFF.

The CDR3: CASSWGQGPQETQYF. CDR3 DNA: TGTGCCAGCAGCTGGGGACAGGGCCCGCAAGAGACCCAGTACTTC. The chain recombines TRBV6-2 or TRBV6-3 with TRBJ2-5; TRBD1 agrees at 9 bases. The trim removed 6 bases at V and 2 bases at J, leaving 7 bases unmatched. Germline V gene lookup returns CDR1 MNHEY and CDR2 SVGEGT. There are 15 residues in the CDR3.

The V and J genes are TRBV5-6 and TRBJ1-1, with unresolved D. Germline V gene sequence: CDR1 SGHDT, CDR2 YYEEEE. This CDR3 has 15 amino acids. The ends were cut back, 1 base at V and 1 base at J, with 11 bases in the middle. This CDR3 reads CASSLPSTANTEAFF. CDR3 nucleotides: TGTGCCAGCAGCTTGCCTTCTACAGCGAACACTGAAGCTTTCTTT. Looking up the rest from reference TRBV5-6 and TRBJ1-1 gives the full variable domain: DAGVTQSPTHLIKTRGQQVTLRCSPKSGHDTVSWYQQALGQGPQFIFQYYEEEERQRGNFPDRFSGHQFPNYSSELNVNALLLGDSALYLCASSLPSTANTEAFFGQGTRLTVV.

On this clone itself: At the DNA level, this CDR3 is encoded by other sequences in the same sample as well. This rearrangement joins TRBV30 to TRBJ1-6; no clear D. The V end was cut by 0 bases, the J end by 7 bases, with 7 bases between. The germline CDR1 and CDR2 sequences are GTSNPN and SVGIG (reference sequence). This CDR3 has 13 amino acids. CDR3 bases: TGTGCCTGGAGTGTACGGGAGAATTCACCCCTCCACTTT. It encodes CAWSVRENSPLHF.

V and J are TRBV9 and TRBJ2-1, with TRBD2 identical over 7 bases. V trimming: 5 bases; J trimming: 2 bases; junction bases outside the gene matches: 10. The length of the CDR3 is 16 residues. Germline V gives CDR1 SGDLS, CDR2 YYNGEE. The CDR3 reads CASSITREEPYNEQFF. CDR3 nucleotide sequence: TGTGCCAGCAGTATTACCCGGGAGGAACCCTACAATGAGCAGTTCTTC.

The chain couples TRBV5-1 to TRBJ1-4; D is possibly TRBD1 (6 bases). The germline CDR1 and CDR2 sequences are SGHRS and YFSETQ. Trimming took 3 bases from V and 0 from J, leaving 12 bases between them. The CDR3 has 16 residues. The CDR3 spells CASSSGQTTTNEKLFF. For the CDR3, the DNA is TGCGCCAGCAGCTCCGGACAGACTACAACTAATGAAAAACTGTTTTTT.

This chain uses TRBV29-1 with TRBJ1-1; 11 bases agree with TRBD1. The CDR3 loop spans 13 amino acids. Losses at the gene ends were 5 bases for V and 5 bases for J; bases not matched to a gene: 4. The germline V gene has CDR1 SQVTM and CDR2 ANQGSEA. CDR3 sequence (DNA): TGCAGCGTTTACCGGGACAGGGGGACTGAAGCTTTCTTT. Protein: CSVYRDRGTEAFF.

Points on this clone: Other DNA sequences within the sample encode an identical CDR3. The rearrangement joins TRBV18 to TRBJ2-7, with TRBD2 matching 10 bases. CDR3 size: 15 residues. Losses at the gene ends were 3 bases for V and 0 bases for J; bases not matched to a gene: 2. Germline V gene lookup returns CDR1 KGHSH and CDR2 LQKENI. The CDR3 coding sequence is TGTGCCAGCTCACCTGGGACTAGCGCCTCCTACGAGCAGTACTTC. It encodes CASSPGTSASYEQYF.